Presented here are 27 T cell receptor beta chains from one specimen sequenced in a study of blood T cell repertoires in COVID-19. This table comes from immunoSEQ multiplex PCR, and its TCRdb copy is limited to in-frame clones, with some not included. The data hold just under 150,000 clones, with about 87% observed a single time. Sequenced material: peripheral blood. Receptors were obtained from a man over 45 who had recovered from COVID-19.

The J gene is TRBJ1-6, the V gene TRBV9; 9 nucleotides align to TRBD1. The CDR3 contains 15 residues. The germline V gene has CDR1 SGDLS and CDR2 YYNGEE. The V and J ends lost 3 bases and 10 bases, in that order; junction bases with no gene match: 8. CDR3 residues: CASSGPGQGVSPLHF. The CDR3 DNA follows: TGTGCCAGCAGCGGACCGGGACAGGGTGTATCACCCCTCCACTTT.

The chain carries TRBV7-9 and TRBJ2-7, with 7 bases that match TRBD1. CDR3 length equals 14 residues. The junction had 6 bases not matched to a gene; V was cut back by 5 bases and J by 2 bases. Germline CDR1 reads SEHNR; CDR2 reads FQNEAQ (reference sequence). CDR3 sequence: CASSLRDSPYEQYF. The CDR3 region has the DNA TGTGCCAGCAGCCTCCGGGACAGTCCCTACGAGCAGTACTTC.

This chain connects TRBV7-6 to TRBJ2-7, with 13 nucleotides matching TRBD2. This CDR3 region has 16 residues. In germline, CDR1 is SGHVS, CDR2 FNYEAQ. V was clipped by 5 bases and J by 5 bases; unmatched bases: 9. The CDR3 nucleotides are TGTGCCAGCAGCACCAGTTCGACTAGCGGGGGGCACGAGCAGTACTTC. This encodes CASSTSSTSGGHEQYF.

This clone was seen a single time. The gene calls are TRBV7-2 and TRBJ1-2, with D perhaps matching TRBD1 (6 bases). V was shortened by 4 bases and J by 2 bases, with 17 bases between the two germline ends. Germline V gene data show CDR1 as SGHTA and CDR2 as FQGNSA. This CDR3 spans 16 amino acids. CDR3 region: CASSWGSRDNNYGYTF. CDR3 sequence (DNA): TGTGCCAGCAGCTGGGGAAGCCGGGACAACAACTATGGCTACACCTTC. Drawing the rest from reference TRBV7-2 and TRBJ1-2, the complete variable domain is GAGVSQSPSNKVTEKGKDVELRCDPISGHTALYWYRQSLGQGLEFLIYFQGNSAPDKSGLPSDRFSAERTGGSVSTLTIQRTQQEDSAVYLCASSWGSRDNNYGYTFGSGTRLTVV.

The V call is TRBV2, the J call TRBJ1-2; D unclear. Germline lookup yields CDR1 SNHLY and CDR2 FYNNEI. Trimming shortened V by 0 bases and J by 3 bases, and 8 bases separated the two germline ends. The CDR3 consists of 14 residues. The CDR3: CASSEAQSHYGYTF. The CDR3 region has the DNA TGTGCCAGCAGTGAAGCCCAGTCTCACTATGGCTACACCTTC.

The J gene is TRBJ2-1, the V gene TRBV5-4; 8 nucleotides match TRBD1. CDR3 length: 13 residues. V lost 3 bases and J lost 9; bases outside the gene matches: 5. CDR1 and CDR2 (germline): SGHNT, YYREEE (reference sequence). The CDR3 sequence: CASSSQGAGEQFF. The CDR3 DNA reads as TGTGCCAGCAGCTCCCAGGGGGCGGGTGAGCAGTTCTTC.

The chain links TRBV6-5 to TRBJ1-1; TRBD1 matches at 8 bases. Germline loops: CDR1 MNHEY, CDR2 SVGAGI. The CDR3 is 15 amino acids. With V trimmed by 5 bases and J by 3 bases, 8 bases remained unmatched. The CDR3 sequence is CASSTKTGADTEAFF. The CDR3 coding sequence is TGTGCCAGCAGTACAAAGACAGGGGCAGACACTGAAGCTTTCTTT.

This clone was detected only once. One end of the junction fails to match germline, which may point to a read error. The genes are TRBV7-7 and TRBJ2-7; possible D gene TRBD1, 6 bases. CDR1 and CDR2 from the germline V gene are SSHAT and FNYEAQ (reference sequence). The CDR3 has 14 residues. CDR3 in DNA: TGTGCTAGCAGCTTAGGGCAACAGGGTTTCGAGCAGTACTTC. Encoded protein: CASSLGQQGFEQYF.

The V gene is TRBV7-2, the J gene TRBJ2-3; TRBD2 aligns across 8 bases. Looked up from germline, CDR1 is SGHTA and CDR2 is FQGNSA. Germline trimming cut 5 bases from V and 0 bases from J; bases unmatched to any gene: 7. This CDR3 spans 16 amino acids. CDR3 sequence (DNA): TGTGCCAGCAGCAGGACTAGCACCTATAGCACAGATACGCAGTATTTT. It codes for CASSRTSTYSTDTQYF.

A few counts support this clone. The chain employs TRBV11-2 and TRBJ2-7; 8 nucleotides line up with TRBD1. Looked up from germline, CDR1 is SGHAT and CDR2 is FQNNGV. The CDR3 is 18 amino acids. Germline trimming cut 5 bases from V and 0 bases from J; bases unmatched to any gene: 15. CDR3 bases: TGTGCCAGCAGCCCTCTTGACAGGGGCCGTACTAGCTCCTACGAGCAGTACTTC. As protein: CASSPLDRGRTSSYEQYF. The complete variable domain, with remaining parts taken from reference TRBV11-2 and TRBJ2-7, reads EAGVAQSPRYKIIEKRQSVAFWCNPISGHATLYWYQQILGQGPKLLIQFQNNGVVDDSQLPKDRFSAERLKGVDSTLKIQPAKLEDSAVYLCASSPLDRGRTSSYEQYFGPGTRLTVT.

This chain connects TRBV5-6 to TRBJ2-5, with D unclear. The ends were cut back, 1 base at V and 13 bases at J, with 8 bases in the middle. The CDR3 is 10 residues long. The germline V gene has CDR1 SGHDT and CDR2 YYEEEE. CDR3 sequence: CASSLLPGYF. The CDR3 DNA follows: TGTGCCAGCAGCTTGCTTCCGGGGTACTTC.

The chain has TRBV7-9 and TRBJ2-1; maybe TRBD2 (6 bases). The CDR3 sequence is 17 residues long. Germline V gene sequence: CDR1 SEHNR, CDR2 FQNEAQ (reference sequence). With 5 bases removed from V and 0 bases from J, the gap between germline ends came to 17 bases. The CDR3 here is CASSGTGVLISYNEQFF. As DNA, the CDR3 is TGTGCCAGCAGCGGGACGGGGGTGCTAATCTCCTACAATGAGCAGTTCTTC. Variable domain in full (rest from reference TRBV7-9 and TRBJ2-1): DTGVSQNPRHKITKRGQNVTFRCDPISEHNRLYWYRQTLGQGPEFLTYFQNEAQLEKSRLLSDRFSAERPKGSFSTLEIQRTEQGDSAMYLCASSGTGVLISYNEQFFGPGTRLTVL.

The rearrangement joins TRBV2 to TRBJ2-5; D is possibly TRBD2 (6 bases). The V and J ends lost 6 bases and 4 bases respectively, with 9 bases between them. Germline V CDR1 and CDR2: SNHLY, FYNNEI. This CDR3 has 12 residues. CDR3 sequence: CASRFSGETQYF. DNA for the CDR3: TGTGCCAGCAGGTTTAGCGGAGAGACCCAGTACTTC. Using reference TRBV2 and TRBJ2-5 for the parts outside the CDR3, the full variable domain is EPEVTQTPSHQVTQMGQEVILRCVPISNHLYFYWYRQILGQKVEFLVSFYNNEISEKSEIFDDQFSVERPDGSNFTLKIRSTKLEDSAMYFCASRFSGETQYFGPGTRLLVL.

The chain carries TRBV6-2 or TRBV6-3 and TRBJ2-1; 7 bases fit TRBD2. The CDR3 sequence is 14 residues long. Germline trimming cut 5 bases from V and 9 bases from J; bases unmatched to any gene: 10. Germline-derived CDR1 and CDR2 are MNHEY and SVGEGT. CDR3: CASSPNRLAGEQFF. Written as DNA, the CDR3 is TGTGCCAGCAGTCCCAATAGACTAGCCGGTGAGCAGTTCTTC.

The chain has TRBV5-4 and TRBJ2-2; weak D call: TRBD2 (6 bases). Germline V lookup: CDR1 SGHNT, CDR2 YYREEE (reference sequence). V shed 4 bases and J shed 4 bases, with 14 bases lying between them. The CDR3 has 15 residues. CDR3 in amino acids: CASSLALGGTGELFF. The CDR3 bases are TGTGCCAGCAGCCTGGCTTTGGGGGGCACCGGGGAGCTGTTTTTT.

The chain uses TRBV4-3 and TRBJ1-3, with 7 bases aligning to TRBD1. Germline trimming cut 0 bases from V and 4 bases from J; bases unmatched to any gene: 9. This CDR3 contains 17 residues. The germline V gene has CDR1 LGHNA and CDR2 YSLEER. The DNA of the CDR3 is TGCGCCAGCAGCCAAGAGGCCTTCGGAGGGGGCGGAAACACCATATATTTT. Amino acid sequence: CASSQEAFGGGGNTIYF.

The chain couples TRBV2 to TRBJ1-5; no firm D call. Trimming shortened V by 5 bases and J by 4 bases, and 15 bases separated the two germline ends. The germline V gene encodes CDR1 SNHLY and CDR2 FYNNEI. CDR3 length equals 15 residues. The CDR3 DNA reads as TGTGCCAGCAGTCCGATTGGGCAGGAAAATCAGCCCCAGCATTTT. Translated, it gives CASSPIGQENQPQHF.

The CDR3: CASSEGAGYSNQPQHF. The CDR3 DNA reads TGTGCCAGCAGTGAAGGGGCGGGGTATAGCAATCAGCCCCAGCATTTT. This rearrangement joins TRBV2 to TRBJ1-5; D not resolved. Trimming pared 1 base from V and 0 bases from J, leaving 10 bases between. This CDR3 has 16 amino acids. CDR1 SNHLY and CDR2 FYNNEI come from the germline V gene.

A single count supports this clone. The V gene is TRBV27, the J gene TRBJ2-1, with 7 positions matching TRBD1. This CDR3 has 16 amino acids. Germline values: CDR1 MNHEY, CDR2 SMNVEV (reference sequence). Trimming removed 4 bases from V and 0 bases from J; junction bases left unmatched: 6. This CDR3 is CASSWPGQSSYNEQFF. Written as DNA, the CDR3 is TGTGCCAGCAGTTGGCCGGGACAGTCCTCCTACAATGAGCAGTTCTTC.

In this sample, this clone turned up once. V gene TRBV5-1 combines with J gene TRBJ1-1; TRBD1 matches 7 bases. V lost 0 bases, J lost 7 bases, and 6 bases stayed unmatched. CDR3 size: 14 residues. Germline V lookup: CDR1 SGHRS, CDR2 YFSETQ. The CDR3 DNA follows: TGCGCCAGCAGCTTGGACAGGGGCCCTAATGAAGCTTTCTTT. Protein sequence: CASSLDRGPNEAFF.

V usage is TRBV11-2 and J usage is TRBJ2-1; TRBD1 agrees at 7 bases. Germline V gene data show CDR1 as SGHAT and CDR2 as FQNNGV. Trimming removed 4 bases from V and 12 bases from J; junction bases left unmatched: 18. The CDR3 covers 16 residues. The CDR3 loop reads CASSSQPGTAALGQFF. In nucleotides, the CDR3 is TGTGCCAGCAGCTCCCAACCCGGGACAGCGGCCCTAGGGCAGTTCTTC.

The CDR3 bases are TGTGCCAGTAGTATAGCCCCGGGACAGGGCCTCTTGAACACTGAAGCTTTCTTT. It encodes CASSIAPGQGLLNTEAFF. V is TRBV19 and J is TRBJ1-1; 9 nucleotides agree with TRBD1. With 1 base clipped from V and 0 bases from J, the junction kept 9 bases outside the gene matches. The CDR3 consists of 18 residues. The germline CDR1 and CDR2 sequences are LNHDA and SQIVND (reference sequence).

The chain couples TRBV19 to TRBJ1-5, with 8 positions matching TRBD1. The V gene end was trimmed by 11 bases and the J gene end by 2 bases; junction bases not matched to a gene: 14. The CDR3 covers 16 residues. Germline CDR1 and CDR2: LNHDA and SQIVND (reference sequence). The CDR3 sequence: CASLGPGGTGNQPQHF. For the CDR3, the DNA is TGTGCCTCATTGGGGCCAGGGGGCACGGGCAATCAGCCCCAGCATTTT.

V and J are TRBV3-1 (or the pseudogene TRBV3-2) and TRBJ2-1; D is unclear. V shed 1 base and J shed 6 bases, with 7 bases lying between them. This CDR3 comprises 13 residues. Per the germline V gene, CDR1 is LGHDT and CDR2 is YNNKEL (reference sequence). The DNA for the CDR3 is TGTGCCAGCAGCCAAGGGCCAGGCAATGAGCAGTTCTTC. Translating it yields CASSQGPGNEQFF.

This chain links TRBV15 with TRBJ2-2; 10 positions match TRBD1. The CDR3 runs 16 residues. From germline, CDR1 is LNHNV and CDR2 YYDKDF (reference sequence). The J segment lost 5 bases and the V segment lost 3 bases, leaving 6 bases of the junction unmatched. CDR3 nucleotide sequence: TGTGCCACCAGCAGGGGTGGACAGGGGGGAACCGGGGAGCTGTTTTTT. Translation: CATSRGGQGGTGELFF.

The chain has TRBV11-3 and TRBJ1-1, with D possibly matching TRBD1 (5 bases). V dropped 6 bases and J dropped 1 base, with 18 bases sitting between them. CDR1 is SGHNT, CDR2 YENEEA, per germline. The CDR3 is 16 residues long. The CDR3 sequence is CASSRRPGTENTEAFF. Here the CDR3 DNA reads TGTGCCAGCAGTAGGCGACCCGGGACTGAGAACACTGAAGCTTTCTTT.

The chain couples TRBV19 to TRBJ2-4; no definite D call. The V gene lost 4 bases and the J gene lost 0 bases, with 10 bases spanning the gap. Germline CDR1 LNHDA, CDR2 SQIVND (reference sequence). The CDR3 has 15 amino acids. CDR3 protein: CASSTQVLAKNIQYF. The DNA for the CDR3 is TGTGCCAGTAGTACCCAGGTACTAGCCAAAAACATTCAGTACTTC.